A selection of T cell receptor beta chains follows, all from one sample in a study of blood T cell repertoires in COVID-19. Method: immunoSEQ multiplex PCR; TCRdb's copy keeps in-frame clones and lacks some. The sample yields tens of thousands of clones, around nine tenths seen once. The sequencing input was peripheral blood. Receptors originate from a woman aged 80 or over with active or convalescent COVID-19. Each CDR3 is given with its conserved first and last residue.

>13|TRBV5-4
CASSSRGQLSLHF
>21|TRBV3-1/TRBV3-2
CASSQARAGQGRLIMNTEAFF
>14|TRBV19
CASRVPTGGYGYTF
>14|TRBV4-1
CASSQDQGNYGYTF
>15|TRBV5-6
CASSLDVAGGYEQYF
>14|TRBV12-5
CASGRDTFSYEQYF
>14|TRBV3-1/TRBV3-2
CASSQDRGGEKLFF
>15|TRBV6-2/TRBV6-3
CASSRGGARANVLTF
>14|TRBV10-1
CASSASGINYGYTF
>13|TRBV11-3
CASSFGGSQPQHF
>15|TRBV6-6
CASRQPGTEQETQYF
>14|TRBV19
CASSGRDRGLEQYF
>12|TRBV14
CASSQRTYGYTF
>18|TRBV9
CASSAGGTSGGTTYEQYF
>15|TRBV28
CASSSHGGGSEKLFF
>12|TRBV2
CASSAGGLVQFF
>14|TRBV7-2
CASSLGGQKETQYF
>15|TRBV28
CASSLWTGVNYGYTF
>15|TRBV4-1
CASSRGTSGDYEQYF
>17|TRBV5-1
CASSLEFSGTGGETQYF
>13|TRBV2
CASSVYLGNTIYF
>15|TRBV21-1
CASSKAGAENTEAFF
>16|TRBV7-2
CASSRHGGALTGELFF
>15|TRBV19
CASSISPGQGIEQYF
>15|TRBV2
CASSVRTSGHNEQFF
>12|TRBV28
CASSRQIYGYTF
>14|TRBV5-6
CASSLVGTGGGYTF
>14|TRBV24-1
CATSDQGQHNEQFF
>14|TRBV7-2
CASSLQGAYSPLHF
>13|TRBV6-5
CASTLAGGSEQFF
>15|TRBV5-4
CASSSPGQISYGYTF
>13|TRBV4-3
CASSQKGVQPQHF
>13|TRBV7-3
CASSLLMNTEAFF
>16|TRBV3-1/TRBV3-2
CASSSVRVPYNSPLHF
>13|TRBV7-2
CASSSTPGQPQHF
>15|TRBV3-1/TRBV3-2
CASSPLPTGVTEAFF
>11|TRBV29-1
CSVASEYGYTF
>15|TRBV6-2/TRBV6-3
CASSYGTESTDTQYF
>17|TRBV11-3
CASSLYVGESGANVLTF
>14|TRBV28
CASSLGGNTGELFF